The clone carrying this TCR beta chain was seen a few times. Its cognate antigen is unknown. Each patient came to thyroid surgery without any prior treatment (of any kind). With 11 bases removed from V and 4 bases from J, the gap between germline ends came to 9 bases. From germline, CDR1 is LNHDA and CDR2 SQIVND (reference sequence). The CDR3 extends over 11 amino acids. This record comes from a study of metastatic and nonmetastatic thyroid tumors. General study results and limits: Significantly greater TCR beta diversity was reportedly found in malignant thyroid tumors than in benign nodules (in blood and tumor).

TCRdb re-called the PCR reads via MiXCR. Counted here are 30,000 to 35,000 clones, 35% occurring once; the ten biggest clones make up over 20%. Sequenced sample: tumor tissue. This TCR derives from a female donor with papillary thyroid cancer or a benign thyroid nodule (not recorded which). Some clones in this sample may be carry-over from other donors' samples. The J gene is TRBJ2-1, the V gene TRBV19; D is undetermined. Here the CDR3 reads CASGGYNEQFF. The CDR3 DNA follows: TGTGCCTCTGGCGGATACAATGAGCAGTTCTTC.